The 17 T cell receptor beta chains reported below all come from one sample, sequenced in a study of cytomegalovirus exposure and HLA in healthy donors. The PCR used 60 Vbeta and 13 Jbeta primers. The repertoire was sequenced with immunoSEQ multiplex PCR; TCRdb's copy has only in-frame clones and lacks some. The repertoire holds approximately 170,000 clones, with roughly 81% as singletons. The specimen was PBMCs. The receptors were gathered from a woman in her 30s in good health and CMV-seropositive.

The chain uses TRBV9 and TRBJ2-5, with 16 bases lining up with TRBD2. This CDR3 comprises 18 residues. Germline lookup yields CDR1 SGDLS and CDR2 YYNGEE. Losses at the gene ends were 4 bases for V and 5 bases for J; bases not matched to a gene: 11. DNA of the CDR3: TGTGCCAGCAGCTTCGGGACTAGCGGGAGGGGTGTGGGTGAGACCCAGTACTTC. It codes for CASSFGTSGRGVGETQYF. Full variable domain (missing parts from reference TRBV9 and TRBJ2-5): DSGVTQTPKHLITATGQRVTLRCSPRSGDLSVYWYQQSLDQGLQFLIQYYNGEERAKGNILERFSAQQFPDLHSELNLSSLELGDSALYFCASSFGTSGRGVGETQYFGPGTRLLVL.

V and J are TRBV28 and TRBJ2-3; maybe TRBD2 (6 bases). Trimming left V 7 bases short and J 0 bases short, with 14 bases between. CDR3 size: 15 residues. CDR1 is MDHEN and CDR2 is SYDVKM in the germline V gene. CDR3 in DNA: TGTGCCAGCATCCAAGCGGGCCCTAGCACAGATACGCAGTATTTT. It specifies CASIQAGPSTDTQYF.

This sequence joins TRBV6-5 and TRBJ2-1; 8 bases are a match to TRBD2. The junction had 3 bases not matched to a gene; V was cut back by 6 bases and J by 8 bases. The CDR3 is made up of 12 amino acids. Germline lookup yields CDR1 MNHEY and CDR2 SVGAGI. DNA for the CDR3: TGTGCCAGCAGCGGGGGGGCATATGAGCAGTTCTTC. It specifies CASSGGAYEQFF.

The chain has TRBV14 and TRBJ1-1; TRBD1 is a possible D gene (5 bases). This CDR3 comprises 15 residues. With 0 bases removed from V and 4 bases from J, the gap between germline ends came to 12 bases. Germline-derived CDR1 and CDR2 are SGHDN and FVKESK. The CDR3 coding sequence is TGTGCCAGCAGCCAAGATCGGACGGGGGGCACTGAAGCTTTCTTT. Its protein is CASSQDRTGGTEAFF.

The J gene is TRBJ2-7, the V gene TRBV19; D remains ambiguous. This CDR3 has 13 amino acids. Trimming removed 4 bases from V and 5 bases from J, with 12 bases in between. Germline lookup yields CDR1 LNHDA and CDR2 SQIVND (reference sequence). The CDR3 sequence: CASSNGVSHEQYF. In nucleotides, the CDR3 is TGTGCCAGTAGTAACGGTGTTTCCCACGAGCAGTACTTC.

The V gene is TRBV5-1, the J gene TRBJ2-5, with D tentatively TRBD2 (6 bases). Between the trimmed V and J ends, which lost 2 bases and 3 bases, there was a span of 11 bases. The CDR3 runs to 14 residues. CDR1 is SGHRS and CDR2 is YFSETQ in the germline V gene. The CDR3 nucleotides are TGCGCCAGCAGCTTTAGCGGAAAGAAAGAGACCCAGTACTTC. Its translation: CASSFSGKKETQYF.

The rearrangement uses TRBV29-1 and TRBJ2-7; 14 bases are shared with TRBD2. Germline V lookup: CDR1 SQVTM, CDR2 ANQGSEA. After removal of 2 bases from V and 2 bases from J, the junction contained 5 bases not matched to a gene. The CDR3 loop spans 16 amino acids. In DNA, the CDR3 is TGCAGCGTTGAAAAGGGACTAGCGGGAGCGGCCTACGAGCAGTACTTC. It codes for CSVEKGLAGAAYEQYF.

The rearrangement links TRBV19 to TRBJ1-2; TRBD1 matches 9 bases. This CDR3 is 13 amino acids long. V shed 5 bases and J 7 bases; nucleotides not matched to a gene: 5. Germline values: CDR1 LNHDA, CDR2 SQIVND (reference sequence). The CDR3 region has the DNA TGTGCCAGTAGTGTCCGGGACAGGGTTGGCTACACCTTC. It encodes CASSVRDRVGYTF.

V usage is TRBV28 and J usage is TRBJ2-1, with 10 bases that match TRBD2. From germline, CDR1 is MDHEN and CDR2 SYDVKM. The CDR3 extends over 15 amino acids. The junction had 4 bases not matched to a gene; V was cut back by 6 bases and J by 2 bases. CDR3 sequence reads: CASRLAGGPYNEQFF. The CDR3 nucleotides are TGTGCCAGCAGGTTAGCGGGAGGTCCCTACAATGAGCAGTTCTTC.

The chain uses TRBV28 and TRBJ2-7; TRBD1 matches 8 bases. Germline CDR1 MDHEN, CDR2 SYDVKM. Trimming at V came to 2 bases and at J to 1 base, leaving 19 bases not matched to a gene. The CDR3 has 20 residues. CDR3 region: CASSLRSTCKGDRYSYEQYF. In DNA, the CDR3 is TGTGCCAGCAGTTTAAGGTCCACCTGTAAAGGGGACAGGTATTCCTACGAGCAGTACTTC.

This clone was found once. The CDR3 loop is CASSLLGAGGRGTDTQYF. The CDR3 bases are TGTGCCAGCAGTTTATTGGGGGCGGGAGGTCGGGGAACAGATACGCAGTATTTT. This sequence joins TRBV28 and TRBJ2-3, with 8 bases identical to TRBD2. Germline-derived CDR1 and CDR2 are MDHEN and SYDVKM. The CDR3 covers 18 residues. V was clipped by 1 base and J by 3 bases; unmatched bases: 12.

V and J are TRBV7-9 and TRBJ2-1; D remains unclear. The CDR3 is 12 amino acids. The germline gives CDR1 SEHNR, CDR2 FQNEAQ (reference sequence). With 1 base removed from V and 10 bases from J, the gap between germline ends came to 8 bases. The DNA of the CDR3 is TGTGCCAGCAGCTTAGTTGAGTTCGAGCAGTTCTTC. It is translated as CASSLVEFEQFF.

CDR3 nucleotide sequence: TGTGCCAGCAGCTCAGGGGGCGAGCAGTACTTC. It encodes CASSSGGEQYF. The chain has TRBV11-3 and TRBJ2-7; 7 bases map to TRBD1. This CDR3 is 11 amino acids long. The J segment lost 6 bases and the V segment lost 4 bases, leaving 0 bases of the junction unmatched. CDR1 is SGHNT, CDR2 YENEEA, per germline. The variable domain in full, with the rest retrieved from reference TRBV11-3 and TRBJ2-7, is EAGVVQSPRYKIIEKKQPVAFWCNPISGHNTLYWYLQNLGQGPELLIRYENEEAVDDSQLPKDRFSAERLKGVDSTLKIQPAELGDSAVYLCASSSGGEQYFGPGTRLTVT.

This sequence joins TRBV5-6 and TRBJ2-7; 9 bases are shared with TRBD2. This CDR3 has 16 residues. The ends lost 4 bases at V and 0 bases at J; junction bases unmatched: 8. Germline CDR1 and CDR2: SGHDT and YYEEEE. The CDR3 loop reads CASSGQREARSYEQYF. The CDR3 DNA follows: TGTGCCAGCAGCGGCCAGCGGGAGGCCCGCTCCTACGAGCAGTACTTC. The complete variable domain, with remaining parts taken from reference TRBV5-6 and TRBJ2-7, reads DAGVTQSPTHLIKTRGQQVTLRCSPKSGHDTVSWYQQALGQGPQFIFQYYEEEERQRGNFPDRFSGHQFPNYSSELNVNALLLGDSALYLCASSGQREARSYEQYFGPGTRLTVT.

This clone showed up just a few times. The rearrangement joins TRBV7-2 to TRBJ2-5, with TRBD2 matching over 8 bases. CDR3 length: 14 residues. Germline trimming cut 7 bases from V and 1 base from J; bases unmatched to any gene: 5. Germline V CDR1 and CDR2: SGHTA, FQGNSA. In nucleotides, the CDR3 is TGTGCCAGCACCAAGCGGGAGATCCAAGAGACCCAGTACTTC. This translates into CASTKREIQETQYF.

This clone has only a few counts. The J gene is TRBJ1-3, the V gene TRBV6-1; D might be TRBD1 (5 bases). Per the germline V gene, CDR1 is MNHNS and CDR2 is SASEGT. The CDR3 has 15 residues. V gave up 0 bases and J gave up 3 bases, with 9 bases separating them. Here the CDR3 reads CASSEARGGGNTIYF. The CDR3 DNA sequence: TGTGCCAGCAGTGAAGCCCGGGGGGGTGGAAACACCATATATTTT.

The rearrangement uses TRBV2 and TRBJ2-3, with TRBD2 matching 11 bases. The CDR3 sequence is 16 residues long. The V gene end was trimmed by 7 bases and the J gene end by 2 bases; junction bases not matched to a gene: 8. Germline lookup yields CDR1 SNHLY and CDR2 FYNNEI. The CDR3 bases are TGTGCCAGCACGGGACTAGCGGCGGGATTCACAGATACGCAGTATTTT. Protein sequence: CASTGLAAGFTDTQYF. Drawing the rest from reference TRBV2 and TRBJ2-3, the complete variable domain is EPEVTQTPSHQVTQMGQEVILRCVPISNHLYFYWYRQILGQKVEFLVSFYNNEISEKSEIFDDQFSVERPDGSNFTLKIRSTKLEDSAMYFCASTGLAAGFTDTQYFGPGTRLTVL.